This TCR beta chain was identified in a study of blood T cell repertoires in COVID-19. The overall study: From the United States, Italy and Spain came samples of acute and convalescent COVID-19. PBMCs, B-cell-depleted T cells, or T cells provided the cDNA or gDNA that made up the material.

V was cut by 6 bases and J by 4 bases, with 9 bases left in between. The CDR3 has 12 amino acids. Looked up from germline, CDR1 is MNHEY and CDR2 is SMNVEV (reference sequence). Authors' methods: The assay estimated nucleated cells by amplifying reference gene primers. The table came from immunoSEQ multiplex PCR; TCRdb's copy has only in-frame clones and leaves some out. V and J calls and clone size are those listed in that table; D and trimming were worked out from the DNA. The repertoire has approximately 210,000 clones, roughly four fifths of them found once; the top ten carry about 12%. The origin of this receptor is a woman aged 35 to 49 with acute or convalescent COVID-19. The chain has TRBV27 and TRBJ1-1, with D unclear. Sequencing was carried out using peripheral blood. The CDR3 reads CASSPGVTEAFF. The CDR3 region has the DNA TGTGCCAGCAGCCCCGGGGTCACTGAAGCTTTCTTT.